Shown below are 9 T cell receptor beta chains from a single sample sequenced in a study of T-cell memory formation after mild COVID-19. One entry per CDR3 protein, called by TCRdb with MiXCR from the 5' RACE reads. The sample lists 350,000 to 500,000 distinct CDR3 sequences; less than 25% were seen once. Sequencing input: PBMCs or a T cell subset sorted from them (not recorded which). These receptors were taken from an adult woman who had mild COVID-19 (a few samples of this study predate the infection). Cell type and time point are not known.

The genes are TRBV7-2 and TRBJ1-1; 7 positions agree with TRBD1. V gave up 1 base and J gave up 1 base; unmatched junction bases: 12. This CDR3 has 18 amino acids. Germline-derived CDR1 and CDR2 are SGHTA and FQGNSA. CDR3 loop: CASSLERVWDSPNTEAFF. CDR3 coding DNA: TGTGCCAGCAGCTTAGAAAGGGTATGGGACAGCCCGAACACTGAAGCTTTCTTT.

Only a few counts were recorded for this clonotype. This sequence joins TRBV20-1 and TRBJ2-1, with D perhaps assigned TRBD1 or TRBD2 (6 bases each). Deletions cut 0 bases from V and 3 bases from J, with 15 bases between. Germline V gene data show CDR1 as DFQATT and CDR2 as SNEGSKA (reference sequence). This CDR3 is 16 amino acids long. The CDR3 region has the DNA TGCAGTGCTAGAGATCGTAGGAGGGGGTTCTACAATGAGCAGTTCTTC. Its protein product is CSARDRRRGFYNEQFF.

This chain uses TRBV6-5 with TRBJ2-5; 7 bases line up with TRBD1. The germline V gene encodes CDR1 MNHEY and CDR2 SVGAGI. This CDR3 has 15 amino acids. Trimming cost V 0 bases and J 2 bases; bases outside gene matches: 3. CDR3 coding DNA: TGTGCCAGCAGTTACTCGAGACAGGGACAAGAGACCCAGTACTTC. It yields the protein CASSYSRQGQETQYF.

This chain connects TRBV24-1 to TRBJ2-1, with 7 bases matching TRBD2. Germline V gene data show CDR1 as KGHDR and CDR2 as SFDVKD. With V trimmed by 2 bases and J by 7 bases, 7 bases remained unmatched. This CDR3 has 15 amino acids. In nucleotides, the CDR3 is TGTGCCACCAGTGATTCTGGACTAGGAGGAAATGAGCAGTTCTTC. Translation gives CATSDSGLGGNEQFF.

In its sample, this clonotype was seen a few times. The chain links TRBV5-6 to TRBJ1-1; D unresolved. The CDR3 has 13 residues. Trimming pared 4 bases from V and 1 base from J, leaving 8 bases between. CDR1 and CDR2 from the germline V gene are SGHDT and YYEEEE. DNA for the CDR3: TGTGCCAGCAGCCGCGCTAAGAACACTGAAGCTTTCTTT. Amino acids: CASSRAKNTEAFF.

This sequence joins TRBV28 and TRBJ2-3, with 8 bases matching TRBD1. The ends lost 5 bases at V and 3 bases at J; junction bases unmatched: 7. This CDR3 spans 15 amino acids. Germline-derived CDR1 and CDR2 are MDHEN and SYDVKM. The DNA of the CDR3 is TGTGCCAGCAGTCTCGACAGGGGTAAAACAGATACGCAGTATTTT. It is translated as CASSLDRGKTDTQYF.

This clonotype was seen a few times. This chain connects TRBV3-1 to TRBJ2-7; D assignment may be TRBD1 or TRBD2 (5 bases each). V was shortened by 4 bases and J by 2 bases, with 18 bases between the two germline ends. This CDR3 is built from 16 residues. Germline V gene lookup returns CDR1 LGHDT and CDR2 YNNKEL (reference sequence). This CDR3 is CASSLTGTAKAYEQYF. The CDR3 DNA sequence: TGTGCCAGCAGCCTCACCGGGACCGCTAAAGCCTACGAGCAGTACTTC.

This clonotype was observed a handful of times. The chain has TRBV5-1 and TRBJ2-7, with unresolved D. Germline V CDR1 and CDR2: SGHRS, YFSETQ. The CDR3 loop spans 14 amino acids. V lost 0 bases, J lost 2 bases, and 9 bases lay in between. Here the CDR3 reads CASSLAASPYEQYF. CDR3 in DNA: TGCGCCAGCAGCTTGGCAGCTTCACCCTACGAGCAGTACTTC.

This clonotype was picked up many times. J is TRBJ1-1 and V is TRBV11-3; D unresolved. The CDR3 runs 21 residues. Trimming stripped 4 bases from V and 5 bases from J, with 35 bases between. Germline CDR1 SGHNT, CDR2 YENEEA. The CDR3 nucleotides read TGTGCCAGCAGCTCCCCGACCGGGTCCCAAGTTAGAAAACAAAGGTGGACTGAAGCTTTCTTT. This sequence encodes CASSSPTGSQVRKQRWTEAFF. The whole variable domain, remainder taken from reference TRBV11-3 and TRBJ1-1, is EAGVVQSPRYKIIEKKQPVAFWCNPISGHNTLYWYLQNLGQGPELLIRYENEEAVDDSQLPKDRFSAERLKGVDSTLKIQPAELGDSAVYLCASSSPTGSQVRKQRWTEAFFGQGTRLTVV.